One T cell receptor (beta chain) is described in this entry. Antigen: not known. This sample was included in a study of shared clonotypes between healthy human individuals. This CDR3 spans 14 amino acids. Germline CDR1 KGHSH, CDR2 LQKENI. V gave up 1 base and J gave up 5 bases, with 11 bases separating them. Whole-study findings and limits: Non-shared clonotypes showed lower generation probabilities than clonotypes common to all four donors.

TCRdb's table, derived via immunoSEQ multiplex PCR, lists solely in-frame clones and lacks some. This sample has 2 million to 3 million clones, with roughly 93% found just once. The chain employs TRBV18 and TRBJ2-5; tentative D call: TRBD2 (5 bases). Sequencing used naive CD4+ T cells from PBMCs. Subset defined: CD45RA+ positively selected. This TCR derives from a man younger than 30 in good health. Some clones in this sample may be carry-over from other donors' samples. The chain's CDR3 is CASSPRFGDETQYF. In DNA form, the CDR3 reads TGTGCCAGCTCACCACGGTTCGGGGATGAGACCCAGTACTTC.